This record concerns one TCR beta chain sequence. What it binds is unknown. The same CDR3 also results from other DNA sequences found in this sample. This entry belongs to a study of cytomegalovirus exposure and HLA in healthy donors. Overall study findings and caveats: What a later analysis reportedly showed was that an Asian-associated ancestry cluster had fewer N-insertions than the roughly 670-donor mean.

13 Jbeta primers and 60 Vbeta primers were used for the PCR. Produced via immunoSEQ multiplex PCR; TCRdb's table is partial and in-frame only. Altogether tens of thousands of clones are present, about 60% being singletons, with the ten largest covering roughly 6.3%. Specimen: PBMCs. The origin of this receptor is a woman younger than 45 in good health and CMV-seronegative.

The CDR3 nucleotides are TGTGCCTGGAGTGTAGGGGGTAGCGGGTACGAGCAGTACTTC. Amino acids: CAWSVGGSGYEQYF. The chain recombines TRBV30 with TRBJ2-7; TRBD2 might be the D (7 bases). The V end was cut by 0 bases, the J end by 4 bases, with 13 bases between. This CDR3 comprises 14 residues. CDR1 and CDR2 (germline): GTSNPN, SVGIG (reference sequence).